This TCR beta chain was sequenced during a study of blood T cells in healthy people across ages. The V and J ends lost 6 bases and 3 bases, in that order; junction bases with no gene match: 8. Germline V CDR1 and CDR2: DFQATT, SNEGSKA (reference sequence). The length of the CDR3 is 15 residues. Combining a sample-barcoded 5' primer with a J-beta primer mix, a second PCR ran for roughly 7 to 11 cycles. MiXCR, run by TCRdb on the 5' RACE reads, gives a single entry per CDR3 protein. The sample holds around 940,000 distinct CDR3 sequences, just over 50% seen once. This clonotype came up a few times. The sequence derives from a woman aged 60-75 years in good health. The chain is built from TRBV20-1 and TRBJ2-1; 10 bases agree with TRBD2. Sequences were obtained from blood. The CDR3: CSAYISGRGYNEQFF. CDR3 sequence (DNA): TGCAGTGCATATATCAGCGGGAGGGGCTACAATGAGCAGTTCTTC.